This TCR beta chain is from a study of CD8+ T cells in alopecia areata. The germline V gene encodes CDR1 SQVTM and CDR2 ANQGSEA. J was trimmed by 3 bases and V by 4 bases; bases with no gene match: 3. The CDR3 sequence is 13 residues long. The authors extracted RNA and reverse transcribed it into cDNA as the sequencing template. Clones were read by immunoSEQ multiplex PCR, and TCRdb kept only the in-frame ones, dropping some. Here the sample spans over 250,000 clones, 45% to 70% being singletons. Treatment: oral pan-JAK inhibitor, 5-10 mg twice daily. Obtained from alopecia areata patients were lesional scalp punch biopsies along with peripheral blood. Turning to this clone: Other DNA sequences in the same sample also yield this CDR3.

This sequence was found in a human donor with alopecia areata. The rearrangement joins TRBV29-1 to TRBJ1-5; 7 bases line up with TRBD1. The sequences come from CD4+ T cells sorted from blood, collected at approximately week 51, from a patient treated with tofacitinib. CDR3 in DNA: TGCAGCGTTGCCACAGGGGTCAATCAGCCCCAGCATTTT. This codes for CSVATGVNQPQHF.